Detailed here is one T cell receptor beta chain. Data came from immunoSEQ multiplex PCR; TCRdb stores just in-frame clones and leaves some out. Of 600,000 to 800,000 clones listed, 72% are singletons. This sample is part of a study of shared clonotypes between healthy human individuals. Deletions cut 11 bases from V and 4 bases from J, with 20 bases between. CDR3 length: 14 amino acids. Per germline, CDR1 SNHLY and CDR2 FYNNEI. The source material was memory CD4+ T cells sorted from blood. The subset here: CD45RA-negative fraction. The clonotype originates from a woman in her twenties or thirties in good health. The chain joins TRBV2 to TRBJ2-5; D is unresolved. The DNA for the CDR3 is TGTGCCTCATCCTTGACCGGACGGACAGAGACCCAGTACTTC. Encoded protein: CASSLTGRTETQYF.